This T cell receptor (beta chain) was identified during a study of blood T cell repertoires in COVID-19. In its sample, this clone was seen once. Only in-frame clones appear in the TCRdb table, and some are missing; sequencing was by immunoSEQ multiplex PCR. Here the sample spans fewer than 200,000 clones, roughly 80% being singletons. This CDR3 is 16 amino acids long. Trimming took 3 bases from V and 4 from J, leaving 18 bases between them. CDR1 is MNHNS and CDR2 is SASEGT in the germline V gene. The sample was peripheral blood. This sequence joins TRBV6-1 and TRBJ2-5, with D possibly being TRBD2 (5 bases). The receptor was derived from a woman of 80 years or more with COVID-19, enrolled during active disease. DNA for the CDR3: TGTGCCAGCAGTGAGGTTGGACTTTCCATTTCAGAGACCCAGTACTTC. The encoded protein is CASSEVGLSISETQYF.